The source of this TCR beta chain is a study of monozygotic twins with cystic fibrosis. Clones were sequenced by immunoSEQ multiplex PCR, and TCRdb holds only the in-frame ones, with some missing. The profile covers about 20,000 clones, with roughly 89% appearing a single time and around 1.3% taken by the ten largest. Looked up from germline, CDR1 is SGHVS and CDR2 is FQNEAQ. V was shortened by 5 bases and J by 3 bases, with 17 bases between the two germline ends. The CDR3 runs to 16 residues. Concerning this clone itself: Its target is not known.

Findings and limits, study-wide: In 13 of 16 pairs, V gene usage was closest to the co-twin's.

The rearrangement links TRBV7-8 to TRBJ2-1; either TRBD1 or TRBD2 may fit D (6 bases each). The sequence derives from a young woman with cystic fibrosis. What was sequenced was blood. The CDR3 nucleotides are TGTGCCAGCAGCCCCCTGAGGGGGGAACGCTACAATGAGCAGTTCTTC. As protein: CASSPLRGERYNEQFF.